This TCR beta chain was sequenced in a study of blood T cell repertoires in COVID-19. This clone appeared a single time. Germline loops: CDR1 MNHNS, CDR2 SASEGT. Trimming cost V 2 bases and J 7 bases; bases outside gene matches: 13. The CDR3 has 17 residues. Assay: immunoSEQ multiplex PCR; the TCRdb copy retains only in-frame clones and omits some. The sample has 300,000 to 400,000 clones, around 85% seen once. This sequence originates from a human donor in a cohort sampled during active COVID-19. The J gene is TRBJ2-7, the V gene TRBV6-1; 11 positions agree with TRBD1. Input material: peripheral blood. Here the CDR3 reads CASSEKWWTGGAGEQYF. CDR3 nucleotides: TGTGCCAGCAGTGAAAAATGGTGGACAGGGGGCGCGGGGGAGCAGTACTTC.